This TCR beta chain was sequenced for a study of CD8 T cells in ankylosing spondylitis. Study results and limitations: A motif in TCR beta, a set of eight highly homologous variants, appeared characteristic of ankylosing spondylitis blood.

In regard to this clonotype: Its antigen is undetermined.

One entry per CDR3 protein results from TCRdb running MiXCR on the 5' RACE reads. Among some 130,000 distinct CDR3 sequences listed, roughly 18% were seen once. The receptor comes from a male donor with ankylosing spondylitis. The sequenced sample was blood, either unsorted or a sorted T cell fraction (not recorded which).

The CDR3 spells CASIRLAGGAYNEQFF. For the CDR3, the DNA is TGTGCCAGCATCCGACTAGCGGGAGGGGCCTACAATGAGCAGTTCTTC. The chain employs TRBV5-6 and TRBJ2-1; TRBD2 matches at 14 bases. CDR1 is SGHDT and CDR2 is YYEEEE in the germline V gene. J lost 2 bases, V lost 6 bases, and 4 bases had no gene match. The CDR3 has 16 amino acids.